This passage covers 13 T cell receptor beta chains from one sample sequenced in a study of CD8 T cells in ankylosing spondylitis. General study findings and limits: Eight highly homologous variants formed a TCR beta motif that appeared characteristic of ankylosing spondylitis blood.

Their recognized antigens are unknown. TCRdb reprocessed the 5' RACE reads via MiXCR and lists one record per CDR3 protein. The sample contains 200,000 to 250,000 distinct CDR3 sequences, approximately 20% of which appear only once. What was sequenced was blood, either unsorted or a sorted T cell fraction (not recorded which). These receptor sequences come from a male donor with ankylosing spondylitis.

This sequence joins TRBV20-1 and TRBJ2-1; 7 nucleotides agree with TRBD1. Germline-derived CDR1 and CDR2 are DFQATT and SNEGSKA (reference sequence). The CDR3 covers 15 residues. V lost 3 bases and J lost 8; bases outside the gene matches: 13. The CDR3 here is CSARGDRVKPYEQFF. The CDR3, as DNA: TGCAGTGCTAGGGGAGACAGGGTGAAGCCCTATGAGCAGTTCTTC.

The rearrangement joins TRBV18 to TRBJ1-1; 9 bases agree with TRBD1. Trimming cost V 5 bases and J 5 bases; bases outside gene matches: 6. The CDR3 loop spans 14 amino acids. Germline V gives CDR1 KGHSH, CDR2 LQKENI. The DNA for the CDR3 is TGTGCCAGCTCATCCGGACAGGGGTTAACTGAAGCTTTCTTT. Protein: CASSSGQGLTEAFF.

This clonotype has a handful of counts. J is TRBJ1-5 and V is TRBV4-3; D not resolved. Trimming stripped 0 bases from V and 3 bases from J, with 18 bases between. CDR1 is LGHNA and CDR2 is YSLEER in the germline V gene. This CDR3 spans 18 amino acids. The CDR3 is CASSQDLGSPAFNQPQHF. CDR3 nucleotides: TGCGCCAGCAGCCAAGATCTGGGATCCCCAGCCTTCAATCAGCCCCAGCATTTT.

The genes are TRBV24-1 and TRBJ2-1, with 9 bases identical to TRBD2. The CDR3 extends over 15 amino acids. V dropped 4 bases and J dropped 8; count of bases not matched to a gene: 8. Germline CDR1 reads KGHDR; CDR2 reads SFDVKD. For the CDR3, the DNA is TGTGCCACCAGTGACCCCGCTAGCGGGGCCTATGAGCAGTTCTTC. Its protein is CATSDPASGAYEQFF.

The chain employs TRBV18 and TRBJ1-5; D is possibly TRBD1 (6 bases). Per germline, CDR1 KGHSH and CDR2 LQKENI. The V gene lost 0 bases and the J gene lost 1 base, with 7 bases spanning the gap. This CDR3 is built from 15 residues. In DNA form, the CDR3 reads TGTGCCAGCTCACCACCGGGACAAAGCAATCAGCCCCAGCATTTT. Translation: CASSPPGQSNQPQHF. Together with reference TRBV18 and TRBJ1-5, the CDR3 gives the full variable domain: NAGVMQNPRHLVRRRGQEARLRCSPMKGHSHVYWYRQLPEEGLKFMVYLQKENIIDESGMPKERFSAEFPKEGPSILRIQQVVRGDSAAYFCASSPPGQSNQPQHFGDGTRLSIL.

This clonotype was picked up many times. The J gene is TRBJ1-1, the V gene TRBV4-2; D possibly corresponds to TRBD1 (5 bases). Between the trimmed V and J ends, which lost 0 bases and 1 base, there was a span of 9 bases. CDR3 length: 15 residues. CDR1 is LGHNA and CDR2 is YNFKEQ in the germline V gene. This CDR3 is CASSQEGVQNTEAFF. The CDR3 coding sequence is TGTGCCAGCAGCCAAGAAGGGGTCCAGAACACTGAAGCTTTCTTT.

This clonotype came up a few times. V usage is TRBV7-9 and J usage is TRBJ1-2; no firm D call. This CDR3 region has 16 residues. The V end was cut by 1 base, the J end by 0 bases, with 12 bases between. Germline V gene sequence: CDR1 SEHNR, CDR2 FQNEAQ (reference sequence). Written as DNA, the CDR3 is TGTGCCAGCAGCTTAGAGCGGTCAGCCCCTAACTATGGCTACACCTTC. It encodes CASSLERSAPNYGYTF. The full variable domain, completed using reference TRBV7-9 and TRBJ1-2, is DTGVSQNPRHKITKRGQNVTFRCDPISEHNRLYWYRQTLGQGPEFLTYFQNEAQLEKSRLLSDRFSAERPKGSFSTLEIQRTEQGDSAMYLCASSLERSAPNYGYTFGSGTRLTVV.

This clonotype was counted ten times or more. The CDR3 sequence is CASSRSDTQYF. CDR3 nucleotide sequence: TGTGCCAGCAGTCGAAGCGATACGCAGTATTTT. The genes are TRBV12-3 or TRBV12-4 and TRBJ2-3; D call uncertain. V was trimmed by 5 bases and J by 6 bases, leaving 6 bases between them. CDR3 length equals 11 residues.

In its sample, this clonotype was seen a few times. The chain uses TRBV7-9 and TRBJ2-2, with D possibly TRBD2 on 5 matching bases. Trimming shortened V by 4 bases and J by 5 bases, and 8 bases separated the two germline ends. The germline V gene has CDR1 SEHNR and CDR2 FQNEAQ (reference sequence). This CDR3 contains 13 residues. This CDR3 reads CASSSSLTGELFF. The CDR3, as DNA: TGTGCCAGCAGCTCTAGCTTAACCGGGGAGCTGTTTTTT.

The chain employs TRBV30 and TRBJ2-3; 9 positions agree with TRBD1. CDR1 GTSNPN and CDR2 SVGIG come from the germline V gene (reference sequence). The CDR3 is 15 residues long. V lost 5 bases to trimming and J lost 2 bases; unmatched junction nucleotides: 8. CDR3 nucleotide sequence: TGTGCCTGGCAACAGGGGGCCTCTCCCACAGATACGCAGTATTTT. Its translation: CAWQQGASPTDTQYF.

There are many counts of this clonotype. V and J are TRBV4-3 and TRBJ2-2; D could derive from TRBD1 or TRBD2 (5 bases each). This CDR3 has 16 amino acids. Germline CDR1 LGHNA, CDR2 YSLEER. V lost 0 bases to trimming and J lost 6 bases, with 14 bases between them. CDR3 in amino acids: CASSQEWGSPPGELFF. CDR3 bases: TGCGCCAGCAGCCAAGAATGGGGGAGTCCTCCCGGGGAGCTGTTTTTT.

The gene calls are TRBV7-9 and TRBJ1-3, with D tentatively TRBD1 (5 bases). V lost 1 base and J lost 7, with 14 bases in between. Per the germline V gene, CDR1 is SEHNR and CDR2 is FQNEAQ (reference sequence). CDR3 size: 15 residues. DNA for the CDR3: TGTGCCAGCAGCTTAGAGGGGAGCCCGGGGAACACCATATATTTT. Encoded protein: CASSLEGSPGNTIYF.

The rearrangement uses TRBV2 and TRBJ1-4, with D unresolved. Germline V gene data show CDR1 as SNHLY and CDR2 as FYNNEI. There are 12 residues in the CDR3. Trimming took 7 bases from V and 7 from J, leaving 10 bases between them. The CDR3 protein is CASMKSGEKLFF. CDR3 in DNA: TGTGCCAGCATGAAAAGTGGTGAAAAACTGTTTTTT.